This passage covers 20 T cell receptor beta chains from one sample sequenced in a study of type 1 regulatory T cells. MiXCR, run by TCRdb on the reads, gives a single entry per CDR3 protein. Of 55,000 to 65,000 distinct CDR3 sequences in the sample, 55% to 65% were seen once. Their target antigens are unknown. Sequenced input: cultured non-Tr1 T cells, either the whole culture or a sorted T cell fraction (not recorded which). Every receptor here comes from a human donor in good health.

This clonotype appeared a single time. The chain is built from TRBV23-1 and TRBJ2-3; TRBD1 aligns across 8 bases. TRBV23-1 is an ORF; its function is uncertain. V gave up 9 bases and J gave up 5 bases; unmatched junction bases: 4. CDR3 length: 12 residues. CDR3 in amino acids: CARAGGEDTQYF. The CDR3 DNA is TGCGCCAGAGCAGGGGGCGAAGATACGCAGTATTTT.

CDR3 sequence reads: CASSPLMGEQFF. The CDR3 nucleotides are TGCGCCAGCAGCCCCCTCATGGGAGAGCAGTTCTTC. V gene TRBV4-3 combines with J gene TRBJ2-1, with no clear D. This CDR3 is built from 12 residues. Trimming took 4 bases from V and 10 from J, leaving 11 bases between them. Germline CDR1 reads LGHNA; CDR2 reads YSLEER.

The chain employs TRBV7-2 and TRBJ2-5, with 12 nucleotides matching TRBD2. The CDR3 spans 17 residues. With V trimmed by 5 bases and J by 5 bases, 12 bases remained unmatched. Looked up from germline, CDR1 is SGHTA and CDR2 is FQGNSA. Here the CDR3 reads CASSERFLAGGGETQYF. The DNA of the CDR3 is TGTGCCAGCAGCGAACGCTTTCTAGCGGGAGGGGGGGAGACCCAGTACTTC.

The CDR3 region is CASSFGPNEKLFF. For the CDR3, the DNA is TGTGCCAGCAGCTTCGGGCCCAATGAAAAACTGTTTTTT. This chain uses TRBV5-4 with TRBJ1-4; D gene ambiguous. The V end lost 2 bases, the J end lost 5 bases, and 7 bases lay between the germline ends. From germline, CDR1 is SGHNT and CDR2 YYREEE (reference sequence). The CDR3 is 13 residues long.

This clonotype was detected only a few times. It is likely a read error, because the conserved phenylalanine at the end of the CDR3 is missing. The limits of the CDR3 on the DNA are not certain, so only TCRdb's listed CDR3 is given. CDR3 sequence: CASSSTTGQGAKVRI. This sequence joins TRBV7-9 and TRBJ1-1; the table's D call TRBD1 went unverified against the DNA. Per germline, CDR1 SEHNR and CDR2 FQNEAQ (reference sequence). Including both end residues, the CDR3 is 15 amino acids long.

This clonotype came up a few times. The V call is TRBV4-1, the J call TRBJ2-3; no clear D gene. V gave up 2 bases and J gave up 1 base, with 4 bases separating them. The CDR3 totals 13 residues. Germline V gene data show CDR1 as MGHRA and CDR2 as YSYEKL. For the CDR3, the DNA is TGCGCCAGCAGCCAACCCGGCACAGATACGCAGTATTTT. Protein sequence: CASSQPGTDTQYF.

This sequence joins TRBV20-1 and TRBJ1-5; D is undetermined. The CDR3 is 15 amino acids. Looked up from germline, CDR1 is DFQATT and CDR2 is SNEGSKA (reference sequence). Trimming shortened V by 0 bases and J by 5 bases, and 14 bases separated the two germline ends. The CDR3 loop is CSARDSNRKDQPQHF. CDR3 sequence (DNA): TGCAGTGCTAGAGATTCTAACAGAAAGGATCAGCCCCAGCATTTT.

This chain uses TRBV5-1 with TRBJ1-5; no reliable D call. V lost 4 bases to trimming and J lost 9 bases, with 14 bases between them. This CDR3 spans 13 amino acids. Germline V gene lookup returns CDR1 SGHRS and CDR2 YFSETQ. This CDR3 reads CASSLGIGRPQHF. The CDR3 DNA follows: TGCGCCAGCAGCCTCGGGATTGGGAGGCCCCAGCATTTT.

This clonotype has a single count. The CDR3 here is CSVAQGTGNTEAFF. The CDR3 nucleotides read TGCAGCGTTGCCCAAGGGACAGGCAACACTGAAGCTTTCTTT. The rearrangement joins TRBV29-1 to TRBJ1-1; 8 bases map to TRBD1. V was pared by 4 bases and J by 2 bases, with 6 bases of the junction left unmatched. CDR1 is SQVTM, CDR2 ANQGSEA, per germline. The CDR3 contains 14 residues. Full variable domain (remainder filled in from reference TRBV29-1 and TRBJ1-1): SAVISQKPSRDICQRGTSLTIQCQVDSQVTMMFWYRQQPGQSLTLIATANQGSEATYESGFVIDKFPISRPNLTFSTLTVSNMSPEDSSIYLCSVAQGTGNTEAFFGQGTRLTVV.

This clonotype has a handful of counts. This chain uses TRBV12-3 or TRBV12-4 with TRBJ2-6, with 8 bases lining up with TRBD2. Trimming cost V 5 bases and J 0 bases; bases outside gene matches: 18. The CDR3 loop spans 21 amino acids. This chain's CDR3 is CASSPLAGNYRGLSGANVLTF. Written as DNA, the CDR3 is TGTGCCAGCAGTCCCTTAGCGGGAAACTATCGAGGCCTCTCTGGGGCCAACGTCCTGACTTTC.

By share, this clonotype counts as medium-sized. The V call is TRBV20-1, the J call TRBJ2-2; D perhaps matches TRBD2 (6 bases). The CDR3 has 16 amino acids. CDR1 DFQATT and CDR2 SNEGSKA come from the germline V gene (reference sequence). Trimming pared 3 bases from V and 3 bases from J, leaving 17 bases between. CDR3 sequence reads: CSARPPSGVHTGELFF. CDR3 nucleotide sequence: TGCAGTGCTAGGCCCCCTTCGGGGGTACACACCGGGGAGCTGTTTTTT.

The chain carries TRBV20-1 and TRBJ1-1; no reliable D call. The V gene's germline CDR1 is DFQATT and CDR2 SNEGSKA (reference sequence). The CDR3 loop spans 12 amino acids. Trimming left V 3 bases short and J 6 bases short, with 11 bases between. As DNA, the CDR3 is TGCAGTGCTAGGCCCCTTGGGTCTGAAGCTTTCTTT. This encodes CSARPLGSEAFF.

This chain uses TRBV20-1 with TRBJ2-3; TRBD2 matches at 11 bases. CDR1 and CDR2 (germline): DFQATT, SNEGSKA (reference sequence). V lost 6 bases, J lost 3 bases, and 14 bases stayed unmatched. The CDR3 loop spans 17 amino acids. The CDR3 DNA follows: TGCAGTGCCCCGAAGAGGGGTAGCGGGAGGGCAACAGATACGCAGTATTTT. This encodes CSAPKRGSGRATDTQYF.

The rearrangement joins TRBV5-1 to TRBJ2-1; 9 nucleotides agree with TRBD1. The length of the CDR3 is 14 residues. V dropped 3 bases and J dropped 5; count of bases not matched to a gene: 3. The V gene's germline CDR1 is SGHRS and CDR2 YFSETQ. CDR3 loop: CASSSRTGDNEQFF. The CDR3 bases are TGCGCCAGCAGCTCACGGACAGGGGACAATGAGCAGTTCTTC.

The chain links TRBV20-1 to TRBJ2-7; 8 bases line up with TRBD2. Germline V CDR1 and CDR2: DFQATT, SNEGSKA (reference sequence). With 0 bases clipped from V and 6 bases from J, the junction kept 10 bases outside the gene matches. The CDR3 is made up of 15 amino acids. The chain's CDR3 is CSARDTGREAVEQYF. The DNA for the CDR3 is TGCAGTGCTAGAGATACGGGGCGGGAGGCGGTCGAGCAGTACTTC.

V is TRBV7-2 and J is TRBJ2-3; possibly TRBD2 for D (5 bases). V was pared by 4 bases and J by 2 bases, with 13 bases between. Germline lookup yields CDR1 SGHTA and CDR2 FQGNSA. The length of the CDR3 is 15 residues. The CDR3 protein is CASSSRAEPTDTQYF. The CDR3 DNA sequence: TGTGCCAGCAGCTCGAGAGCGGAGCCCACAGATACGCAGTATTTT.

The CDR3 loop is CSANGDGGHRWQYF. The DNA of the CDR3 is TGCAGTGCTAATGGTGACGGCGGTCACCGCTGGCAGTATTTT. This chain joins TRBV20-1 and TRBJ2-3, with unresolved D. The CDR3 covers 14 residues. CDR1 is DFQATT, CDR2 SNEGSKA, per germline (reference sequence). V was clipped by 4 bases and J by 11 bases, with 22 bases between them.

This clonotype was observed a handful of times. The rearrangement joins TRBV27 to TRBJ1-2; 10 bases match TRBD1. J lost 4 bases, V lost 5 bases, and 4 bases had no gene match. The germline V gene encodes CDR1 MNHEY and CDR2 SMNVEV (reference sequence). The CDR3 runs to 14 residues. DNA for the CDR3: TGTGCCAGCAGTACGACAGGGGGCTTCTATGGCTACACCTTC. It specifies CASSTTGGFYGYTF.

Remarks on this clonotype: One end of the junction does not line up with germline, which may come from a read error. J is TRBJ1-5 and V is TRBV2; a weak D match, TRBD1 (6 bases). The CDR3 is made up of 14 amino acids. Germline V gives CDR1 SNHLY, CDR2 FYNNEI. CDR3: CASSEGGGNQPQHF. CDR3 DNA: TGTGCTAGCAGTGAAGGGGGGGGAAATCAGCCCCAGCATTTT.

This clonotype was found a few times. This rearrangement joins TRBV29-1 to TRBJ2-7, with TRBD1 as a possible D gene (5 bases). Trimming stripped 4 bases from V and 2 bases from J, with 15 bases between. This CDR3 region has 14 residues. The germline V gene has CDR1 SQVTM and CDR2 ANQGSEA. CDR3 nucleotides: TGCAGCGTTGTTGCGGTCGGACAACCCTACGAGCAGTACTTC. This codes for CSVVAVGQPYEQYF.